Below are 25 T cell receptor beta chains sequenced from a single sample in a study of cytomegalovirus exposure and HLA in healthy donors. PCR used 60 Vbeta primers and 13 Jbeta primers. TCRdb's copy holds only in-frame clones and misses some; the assay was immunoSEQ multiplex PCR. The profile covers 150,000 to 200,000 clones, with around two thirds appearing a single time and more than 9% taken by the ten largest. Sequences were obtained from PBMCs. These receptors were collected from a man between 25 and 39 years old in good health and CMV-seropositive.

The genes are TRBV6-5 and TRBJ1-3; a weak D match, TRBD1 (6 bases). V was shortened by 8 bases and J by 9 bases, with 17 bases between the two germline ends. This CDR3 contains 13 residues. Per the germline V gene, CDR1 is MNHEY and CDR2 is SVGAGI. The CDR3 DNA reads as TGTGCCAGCGTAAGGGCAGGGGACGGCACCATATATTTT. Protein: CASVRAGDGTIYF.

The chain uses TRBV2 and TRBJ2-7, with 9 bases aligning to TRBD1. J lost 3 bases, V lost 6 bases, and 0 bases had no gene match. Looked up from germline, CDR1 is SNHLY and CDR2 is FYNNEI. This CDR3 contains 12 residues. This CDR3 is CASRGQGYEQYF. CDR3 bases: TGTGCCAGCAGGGGACAGGGCTACGAGCAGTACTTC. Drawing the rest from reference TRBV2 and TRBJ2-7, the complete variable domain is EPEVTQTPSHQVTQMGQEVILRCVPISNHLYFYWYRQILGQKVEFLVSFYNNEISEKSEIFDDQFSVERPDGSNFTLKIRSTKLEDSAMYFCASRGQGYEQYFGPGTRLTVT.

The chain employs TRBV2 and TRBJ2-3, with 7 bases identical to TRBD1. This CDR3 has 12 residues. V gave up 6 bases and J gave up 4 bases; unmatched junction bases: 1. Germline CDR1 reads SNHLY; CDR2 reads FYNNEI. The CDR3 DNA follows: TGTGCCAGCAGCACAGGGGCAGATACGCAGTATTTT. Amino acids: CASSTGADTQYF.

V usage is TRBV30 and J usage is TRBJ2-7; 12 nucleotides match TRBD1. The germline V gene encodes CDR1 GTSNPN and CDR2 SVGIG (reference sequence). The J segment lost 9 bases and the V segment lost 0 bases, leaving 9 bases of the junction unmatched. The CDR3 sequence is 15 residues long. The CDR3 sequence is CAWSVRGTGGARQYF. As DNA, the CDR3 is TGTGCCTGGAGTGTACGGGGGACAGGGGGCGCGAGGCAGTACTTC.

The chain employs TRBV14 and TRBJ2-7, with 8 bases aligning to TRBD1. Germline trimming cut 6 bases from V and 4 bases from J; bases unmatched to any gene: 14. The CDR3 extends over 16 amino acids. Germline V lookup: CDR1 SGHDN, CDR2 FVKESK. The CDR3 nucleotides read TGTGCCAGCAGGGGAGAGGACAGGGCCGGGACGTACGAGCAGTACTTC. This encodes CASRGEDRAGTYEQYF.

The chain couples TRBV5-4 to TRBJ2-1; TRBD2 might be the D (5 bases). V was cut by 7 bases and J by 7 bases, with 15 bases left in between. The CDR3 runs 13 residues. Germline loops: CDR1 SGHNT, CDR2 YYREEE (reference sequence). In nucleotides, the CDR3 is TGTGCCAGCGCATCAGCTAGCACTAATGAGCAGTTCTTC. Its protein product is CASASASTNEQFF.

The chain joins TRBV27 to TRBJ2-3, with D perhaps matching TRBD2 (6 bases). CDR3 length: 16 amino acids. The germline V gene has CDR1 MNHEY and CDR2 SMNVEV (reference sequence). The V end lost 3 bases, the J end lost 1 base, and 14 bases lay between the germline ends. The CDR3 coding sequence is TGTGCCAGCAGTTTTTCTACTAGCTCTGGCACAGATACGCAGTATTTT. Protein product: CASSFSTSSGTDTQYF.

The J gene is TRBJ2-1, the V gene TRBV4-1, with D tentatively TRBD2 (6 bases). The V end lost 2 bases, the J end lost 4 bases, and 15 bases lay between the germline ends. This CDR3 spans 16 amino acids. The germline V gene encodes CDR1 MGHRA and CDR2 YSYEKL. The CDR3 spells CASSQSFPGAYNEQFF. CDR3 in DNA: TGCGCCAGCAGCCAATCCTTTCCGGGAGCATACAATGAGCAGTTCTTC.

The chain has TRBV18 and TRBJ2-3, with 9 bases identical to TRBD1. This CDR3 comprises 15 residues. CDR1 and CDR2 from the germline V gene are KGHSH and LQKENI. After removal of 1 base from V and 4 bases from J, the junction contained 3 bases not matched to a gene. CDR3 region: CASSPRDRVPDTQYF. The CDR3 nucleotides are TGTGCCAGCTCACCACGGGACAGGGTGCCAGATACGCAGTATTTT.

This clone showed up just a few times. The rearrangement joins TRBV7-9 to TRBJ1-6; 8 bases fit TRBD1. There are 15 residues in the CDR3. Unmatched junction bases numbered 7, after V lost 5 bases and J lost 7 bases. CDR1 SEHNR and CDR2 FQNEAQ come from the germline V gene (reference sequence). CDR3 DNA: TGTGCCAGCAGCCATGGGACAGGACCCAATTCACCCCTCCACTTT. It yields the protein CASSHGTGPNSPLHF.

The chain carries TRBV5-6 and TRBJ2-3; 10 positions match TRBD1. J was trimmed by 1 base and V by 1 base; bases with no gene match: 6. The CDR3 has 17 residues. From germline, CDR1 is SGHDT and CDR2 YYEEEE. The CDR3 loop is CASSLMTGGRGTDTQYF. CDR3 sequence (DNA): TGTGCCAGCAGCTTGATGACAGGGGGCCGGGGCACAGATACGCAGTATTTT. Full variable domain (remainder filled in from reference TRBV5-6 and TRBJ2-3): DAGVTQSPTHLIKTRGQQVTLRCSPKSGHDTVSWYQQALGQGPQFIFQYYEEEERQRGNFPDRFSGHQFPNYSSELNVNALLLGDSALYLCASSLMTGGRGTDTQYFGPGTRLTVL.

This clone has just a few counts. The V call is TRBV9, the J call TRBJ1-4; 12 nucleotides align to TRBD1. Trimming removed 3 bases from V and 7 bases from J; junction bases left unmatched: 4. The V gene's germline CDR1 is SGDLS and CDR2 YYNGEE. The CDR3 loop spans 15 amino acids. In DNA, the CDR3 is TGTGCCAGCAGCGGGGGACAGGGGGCTATTGAAAAACTGTTTTTT. Encoded protein: CASSGGQGAIEKLFF.

This clone was counted between two and nine times. The gene calls are TRBV4-1 and TRBJ2-5; the D is unclear. The better agreement between TRBJ2-7 and the DNA end casts doubt on the J call. The CDR3 totals 13 residues. Per the germline V gene, CDR1 is MGHRA and CDR2 is YSYEKL. CDR3 sequence reads: CASSQVISYEQYF. For the CDR3, the DNA is TGCGCCAGCAGCCAAGTAATTTCCTACGAGCAGTACTTC.

This chain links TRBV9 with TRBJ2-5, with D possibly being TRBD1 (5 bases). The germline gives CDR1 SGDLS, CDR2 YYNGEE. The V end was cut by 0 bases, the J end by 5 bases, with 23 bases between. This CDR3 region has 18 residues. Here the CDR3 reads CASSVGALGAGPGETQYF. The CDR3 DNA reads as TGTGCCAGCAGCGTAGGTGCCTTGGGCGCAGGGCCAGGGGAGACCCAGTACTTC.

The V and J genes are TRBV28 and TRBJ1-1; 7 bases fit TRBD1. CDR3 length: 15 amino acids. With 3 bases clipped from V and 4 bases from J, the junction kept 8 bases outside the gene matches. CDR1 and CDR2 from the germline V gene are MDHEN and SYDVKM. CDR3 DNA sequence: TGTGCCAGCAGTTTTCGACAGGGCTACGGCACTGAAGCTTTCTTT. Translation gives CASSFRQGYGTEAFF. Complete variable domain (other parts from reference TRBV28 and TRBJ1-1): DVKVTQSSRYLVKRTGEKVFLECVQDMDHENMFWYRQDPGLGLRLIYFSYDVKMKEKGDIPEGYSVSREKKERFSLILESASTNQTSMYLCASSFRQGYGTEAFFGQGTRLTVV.

For this clone: One junction end does not reproduce the germline sequence, and a read error may be involved. V gene TRBV6-1 combines with J gene TRBJ1-5; tentative D call: TRBD1 (6 bases). The V gene's germline CDR1 is MNHNS and CDR2 SASEGT. The CDR3 loop spans 16 amino acids. The CDR3 loop reads CASSEAAGDVFRPQHF. The CDR3 nucleotides read TGTGCCAGCAGCGAAGCTGCAGGGGATGTTTTTCGGCCCCAGCATTTT.

The chain links TRBV28 to TRBJ1-1; TRBD1 matches 7 bases. The junction had 6 bases not matched to a gene; V was cut back by 3 bases and J by 8 bases. The germline V gene has CDR1 MDHEN and CDR2 SYDVKM. The CDR3 covers 13 residues. CDR3 region: CASSFVDRWEAFF. The CDR3 DNA reads as TGTGCCAGCAGTTTCGTGGACAGGTGGGAAGCTTTCTTT. Complete variable domain (other parts from reference TRBV28 and TRBJ1-1): DVKVTQSSRYLVKRTGEKVFLECVQDMDHENMFWYRQDPGLGLRLIYFSYDVKMKEKGDIPEGYSVSREKKERFSLILESASTNQTSMYLCASSFVDRWEAFFGQGTRLTVV.

This sequence joins TRBV6-5 and TRBJ2-7; a possible D gene is TRBD2 (6 bases). V was shortened by 7 bases and J by 0 bases, with 13 bases between the two germline ends. Per germline, CDR1 MNHEY and CDR2 SVGAGI. This CDR3 region has 14 residues. CDR3 residues: CASNPGGSSYEQYF. The CDR3 DNA reads as TGTGCCAGCAATCCTGGAGGGAGCTCCTACGAGCAGTACTTC.

The chain recombines TRBV7-9 with TRBJ2-7; 9 bases align to TRBD2. The junction had 9 bases not matched to a gene; V was cut back by 4 bases and J by 5 bases. The CDR3 has 15 amino acids. Germline V lookup: CDR1 SEHNR, CDR2 FQNEAQ (reference sequence). DNA of the CDR3: TGTGCCAGCAGCTCATCCGGGACTAGCTATCACGAGCAGTACTTC. Translating gives CASSSSGTSYHEQYF.

V is TRBV30 and J is TRBJ2-2; TRBD2 aligns across 8 bases. The V gene's germline CDR1 is GTSNPN and CDR2 SVGIG (reference sequence). The ends lost 2 bases at V and 8 bases at J; junction bases unmatched: 7. CDR3 length equals 14 residues. CDR3 loop: CAWSTIAGSGELFF. CDR3 coding DNA: TGTGCCTGGAGTACCATAGCGGGATCTGGGGAGCTGTTTTTT.

The V gene is TRBV19, the J gene TRBJ1-4; 7 bases match TRBD1. Germline V CDR1 and CDR2: LNHDA, SQIVND (reference sequence). The length of the CDR3 is 15 residues. V was clipped by 6 bases and J by 4 bases; unmatched bases: 8. The CDR3 is CASSDEGTVNEKLFF. The CDR3 bases are TGTGCCAGTAGCGATGAGGGGACAGTTAATGAAAAACTGTTTTTT.

The chain joins TRBV14 to TRBJ1-1; D is possibly TRBD1 (5 bases). CDR1 is SGHDN, CDR2 FVKESK, per germline. Trimming took 0 bases from V and 11 from J, leaving 16 bases between them. The CDR3 runs to 14 residues. DNA of the CDR3: TGTGCCAGCAGCCAAGATAGGGTAGGGGCGGACGCTTTCTTT. It yields the protein CASSQDRVGADAFF.

This clone was found a few times. The chain employs TRBV28 and TRBJ1-2, with TRBD1 matching 7 bases. Germline-derived CDR1 and CDR2 are MDHEN and SYDVKM. The CDR3 is made up of 14 amino acids. The V gene end was trimmed by 8 bases and the J gene end by 8 bases; junction bases not matched to a gene: 14. The CDR3 protein is CASRQDRELEGYTF. Here the CDR3 DNA reads TGTGCCAGCCGTCAAGACAGGGAGTTAGAAGGCTACACCTTC.

The rearrangement links TRBV15 to TRBJ1-5; tentatively, D is TRBD1 (5 bases). The CDR3 is 15 residues long. Germline lookup yields CDR1 LNHNV and CDR2 YYDKDF (reference sequence). The V gene lost 0 bases and the J gene lost 5 bases, with 11 bases spanning the gap. The CDR3 reads CATSREIRVDQPQHF. In nucleotides, the CDR3 is TGTGCCACCAGCAGAGAGATCAGGGTGGATCAGCCCCAGCATTTT.

The chain is built from TRBV28 and TRBJ1-1, with D hard to call. The CDR3 extends over 12 amino acids. CDR1 is MDHEN, CDR2 SYDVKM, per germline. The V end was cut by 8 bases, the J end by 4 bases, with 11 bases between. The CDR3, as DNA: TGTGCCAGCGGTACTACGAGCACTGAAGCTTTCTTT. Encoded protein: CASGTTSTEAFF.